This TCR beta chain was sequenced during a study of cytomegalovirus exposure and HLA in healthy donors. Germline values: CDR1 SGHRS, CDR2 YFSETQ. The CDR3 totals 15 residues. V dropped 1 base and J dropped 3 bases, with 11 bases sitting between them. Amplification used 60 Vbeta primers and 13 Jbeta primers. Sequencing used immunoSEQ multiplex PCR; TCRdb keeps in-frame clones, though not all of them. The sample lists 200,000 to 250,000 clones, around 80% occurring once. This chain connects TRBV5-1 to TRBJ2-1, with D maybe TRBD2 (6 bases). The receptor's source is a woman aged 40 to 50 in good health and CMV-seropositive. The source material was PBMCs. This CDR3 is CASSLWGEDYNEQFF. DNA of the CDR3: TGCGCCAGCAGCTTGTGGGGGGAAGACTACAATGAGCAGTTCTTC.